The next 8 T cell receptor beta chains were all read from a single sample in a study of CD8+CD57+ T cells in acquired aplastic anemia (dated by TCRdb to 2017 to 2018). Flow cytometry had shown CD8+CD57+ cell expansion in the patients selected for sequencing. Reads for this sample came from an Illumina HiSeq 2000. Profiling of TCR beta VDJ combinations and CDR3 sequences used genomic DNA as the template. TCRdb reprocessing: public reads trimmed at Q25 with fastp, clones called with MiXCR, in-frame beta chains kept. For every CDR3 protein sequence, its rows merge into one entry that carries the most common genes and DNA. Here the sample has about 54,000 distinct CDR3 sequences; roughly three fifths occur a single time. About 15% of the sample comes from the top ten. The source material was sorted CD4+, CD8+, or CD8+CD57+ T cells (not recorded which) from PBMCs. The receptors were gathered from a human donor with aplastic anemia.

Only one count was recorded for this clonotype. It may be a read error: a sequence one base away is much more abundant. V gene TRBV6-1 combines with J gene TRBJ1-4; 8 nucleotides line up with TRBD1. The CDR3 is made up of 15 amino acids. Germline-derived CDR1 and CDR2 are MNHNS and SASEGT. Germline trimming cut 5 bases from V and 14 bases from J; bases unmatched to any gene: 16. This CDR3 reads CASSLGQGGEWGLFF. CDR3 coding DNA: TGTGCCAGCAGTCTCGGACAGGGCGGGGAGTGGGGTCTGTTTTTT.

CDR3 in DNA: TGTGCCAGCAGCTTAATCTACGAGCAGTACTTC. Its translation is CASSLIYEQYF. This chain links TRBV7-2 with TRBJ2-7; D remains ambiguous. Trimming stripped 2 bases from V and 3 bases from J, with 2 bases between. Germline V gene sequence: CDR1 SGHTA, CDR2 FQGNSA. The CDR3 runs 11 residues.

Concerning this clonotype itself: Germline and junction disagree at one end, which may indicate a read error. The J gene is TRBJ1-1, the V gene TRBV15; possibly TRBD1 for D (5 bases). The CDR3 spans 15 residues. Germline loops: CDR1 LNHNV, CDR2 YYDKDF (reference sequence). DNA for the CDR3: TGTGCCACCAGCAGAGATAGGGGACTTGACACTGAGGCTTTCTTT. Translating it yields CATSRDRGLDTEAFF.

The chain recombines TRBV10-3 with TRBJ2-7, with a tentative D call TRBD2 (6 bases). The germline CDR1 and CDR2 sequences are ENHRY and SYGVKD. This CDR3 has 15 residues. V lost 10 bases and J 0 bases, leaving 19 bases between the germline ends. The CDR3 loop reads CATGYGQGGSYEQYF. The CDR3 DNA sequence: TGTGCCACTGGGTACGGGCAGGGAGGCTCCTACGAGCAGTACTTC.

This clonotype was counted many times. The rearrangement uses TRBV6-2 or TRBV6-3 and TRBJ2-5, with TRBD2 identical over 13 bases. Unmatched junction bases numbered 13, after V lost 1 base and J lost 2 bases. CDR1 and CDR2 from the germline V gene are MNHEY and SVGEGT. The CDR3 runs to 20 residues. This CDR3 is CASSYFQGPGLAGEQETQYF. The CDR3 nucleotides are TGTGCCAGCAGTTACTTTCAGGGCCCCGGACTAGCGGGGGAACAAGAGACCCAGTACTTC.

Only a few counts were recorded for this clonotype. A much larger clone lies one base from this, so it may be a read error. The rearrangement uses TRBV27 and TRBJ2-7; D ambiguous. V was shortened by 0 bases and J by 3 bases, with 9 bases between the two germline ends. This CDR3 is built from 14 residues. CDR1 is MNHEY, CDR2 SMNVEV, per germline (reference sequence). This chain's CDR3 is CASSLSGFYYEQYF. The CDR3 DNA reads TGTGCCAGCAGTTTATCGGGATTCTACTACGAGCAGTACTTC.

The chain combines TRBV28 with TRBJ2-7; D perhaps matches TRBD2 (5 bases). Germline V gene sequence: CDR1 MDHEN, CDR2 SYDVKM. The CDR3 totals 13 residues. Trimming stripped 6 bases from V and 3 bases from J, with 12 bases between. The DNA of the CDR3 is TGTGCCAGCAGCGTCGGGGTGGGCTACGAGCAGTACGTC. This encodes CASSVGVGYEQYV.

This clonotype was recorded once. Since no conserved phenylalanine or tryptophan closes the CDR3, a read error is the likely cause. This sequence joins TRBV12-3 or TRBV12-4 and TRBJ1-1; D remains ambiguous. Deletions cut 5 bases from V and 5 bases from J, with 6 bases between. This CDR3 is built from 11 residues. The CDR3 DNA follows: TGTGCCAGCAGTCGGGAGACTGAAGCTTTCTCT. Its protein product is CASSRETEAFS.